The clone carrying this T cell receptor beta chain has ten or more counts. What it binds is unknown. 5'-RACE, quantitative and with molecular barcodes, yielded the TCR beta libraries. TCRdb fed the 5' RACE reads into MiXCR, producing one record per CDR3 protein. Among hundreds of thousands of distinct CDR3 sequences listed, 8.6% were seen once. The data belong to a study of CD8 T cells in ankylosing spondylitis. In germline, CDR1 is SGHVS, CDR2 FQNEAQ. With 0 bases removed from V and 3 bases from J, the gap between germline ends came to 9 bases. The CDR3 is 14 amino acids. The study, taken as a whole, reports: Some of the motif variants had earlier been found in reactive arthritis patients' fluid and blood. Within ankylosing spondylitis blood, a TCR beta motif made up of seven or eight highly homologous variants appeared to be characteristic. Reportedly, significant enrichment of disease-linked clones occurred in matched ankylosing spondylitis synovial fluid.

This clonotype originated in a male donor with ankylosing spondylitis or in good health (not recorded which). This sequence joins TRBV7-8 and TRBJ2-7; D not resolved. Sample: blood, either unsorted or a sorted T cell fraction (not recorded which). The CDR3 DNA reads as TGTGCCAGCAGCTTAGCGGGCCAGAGCTACGAGCAGTACTTC. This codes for CASSLAGQSYEQYF.